Below are 20 T cell receptor beta chains sequenced from a single sample in a study of blood T cells in healthy people across ages. Combining a sample-barcoded 5' primer with a J-beta primer mix, a second PCR ran for about 6 to 11 cycles. TCRdb redid the calling of the 5' RACE reads with MiXCR, one entry per CDR3 protein. The sample consists of fewer than 650,000 distinct CDR3 sequences, roughly a quarter of them appearing once. The same data also contributed to another study, on T cells of mothers and their children.

Specimen: blood. Every receptor here comes from a boy between 2 and 10 years old in good health.

This clonotype was counted a single time. This chain joins TRBV4-1 and TRBJ1-2, with D perhaps matching TRBD1 (5 bases). The V gene lost 0 bases and the J gene lost 4 bases, with 12 bases spanning the gap. Germline CDR1 reads MGHRA; CDR2 reads YSYEKL. This CDR3 spans 15 amino acids. The CDR3 sequence: CASSQEIQGPYGYTF. In nucleotides, the CDR3 is TGCGCCAGCAGCCAAGAAATTCAGGGACCCTATGGCTACACCTTC.

This chain uses TRBV7-2 with TRBJ2-7, with 7 bases matching TRBD1. V trimming: 1 base; J trimming: 3 bases; junction bases outside the gene matches: 6. In germline, CDR1 is SGHTA, CDR2 FQGNSA. This CDR3 region has 15 residues. The CDR3 coding sequence is TGTGCCAGCAGCTTAGTCGGTCAGGGGGTCTACGAGCAGTACTTC. This gives the protein CASSLVGQGVYEQYF.

The chain links TRBV20-1 to TRBJ1-2, with no clear D. The germline gives CDR1 DFQATT, CDR2 SNEGSKA (reference sequence). The length of the CDR3 is 13 residues. V lost 7 bases to trimming and J lost 3 bases, with 15 bases between them. The CDR3 loop reads CSVINEGDYGYTF. CDR3 nucleotide sequence: TGCAGTGTTATAAACGAGGGAGACTATGGCTACACCTTC.

A few counts support this clonotype. The junction does not match germline at one end; this may be a read error. CDR3 in amino acids: CASSTQDRATEALF. The CDR3 DNA follows: TGTGCCAGCAGCACCCAGGACAGGGCCACTGAAGCTCTCTTT. The rearrangement links TRBV11-3 to TRBJ1-1, with 8 bases fitting TRBD1. The CDR3 sequence is 14 residues long. In germline, CDR1 is SGHNT, CDR2 YENEEA.

Only a few counts were recorded for this clonotype. The chain employs TRBV20-1 and TRBJ2-3; D not resolved. Germline V gene data show CDR1 as DFQATT and CDR2 as SNEGSKA (reference sequence). The CDR3 consists of 14 residues. Trimming took 4 bases from V and 0 from J, leaving 11 bases between them. The CDR3 here is CSANQDESTDTQYF. CDR3 DNA: TGCAGTGCTAATCAAGATGAGAGCACAGATACGCAGTATTTT.

The rearrangement joins TRBV4-3 to TRBJ1-2; 9 bases agree with TRBD1. The germline V gene has CDR1 LGHNA and CDR2 YSLEER. There are 14 residues in the CDR3. The V and J ends lost 3 bases and 8 bases, in that order; junction bases with no gene match: 7. CDR3 sequence (DNA): TGCGCCAGCAGCCATACAGGGGGCGCTGGGGGCTACACCTTC. Translating it yields CASSHTGGAGGYTF.

This clonotype was seen more than once but under ten times. This chain connects TRBV30 to TRBJ1-3; D is unclear. The CDR3 totals 14 residues. CDR1 and CDR2 (germline): GTSNPN, SVGIG (reference sequence). Deletions cut 4 bases from V and 0 bases from J, with 10 bases between. CDR3 sequence reads: CAWTGPLSGNTIYF. The CDR3 coding sequence is TGTGCCTGGACAGGCCCCCTCTCTGGAAACACCATATATTTT.

The rearrangement links TRBV7-2 to TRBJ1-2; possible D gene TRBD1, 6 bases. The CDR3 has 17 residues. The ends were cut back, 2 bases at V and 6 bases at J, with 22 bases in the middle. Looked up from germline, CDR1 is SGHTA and CDR2 is FQGNSA. This CDR3 reads CASSLQGWGEVTHGYTF. Written as DNA, the CDR3 is TGTGCCAGCAGCTTACAGGGGTGGGGGGAAGTCACTCATGGCTACACCTTC.

A few counts support this clonotype. The rearrangement links TRBV12-5 to TRBJ1-3, with 7 bases that match TRBD1. Germline CDR1 LGHNT, CDR2 FRNRAP. The V gene end was trimmed by 0 bases and the J gene end by 4 bases; junction bases not matched to a gene: 21. This CDR3 contains 21 residues. CDR3 nucleotide sequence: TGTGCTAGTGGTTTGGTACTGCCAGTGACAGGGAGGAAAATGGTAGGAAACACCATATATTTT. As protein: CASGLVLPVTGRKMVGNTIYF.

The chain is built from TRBV20-1 and TRBJ2-4, with TRBD2 matching over 9 bases. Germline CDR1 is DFQATT and CDR2 is SNEGSKA (reference sequence). There are 15 residues in the CDR3. Losses at the gene ends were 6 bases for V and 7 bases for J; bases not matched to a gene: 13. The CDR3, as DNA: TGCAGTGCCCAGGTCCCCTCTAGCGGGGTTAACATTCAGTACTTC. It yields the protein CSAQVPSSGVNIQYF.

In this sample, this clonotype turned up a few times. At one end, the junction sequence differs from germline, possibly due to a read error. The chain recombines TRBV3-1 with TRBJ2-1; D is uncertain. CDR1 LGHDT and CDR2 YNNKEL come from the germline V gene (reference sequence). The CDR3 covers 11 residues. Written as DNA, the CDR3 is TGTGCCAGCAGTACCGGGCCATCCCTTAGCTTC. It yields the protein CASSTGPSLSF.

This clonotype was recorded a few times. The V gene is TRBV12-3 or TRBV12-4, the J gene TRBJ2-5; 8 bases are shared with TRBD1. The CDR3 contains 15 residues. With 5 bases clipped from V and 5 bases from J, the junction kept 10 bases outside the gene matches. CDR3 DNA: TGTGCCAGCAGTAGTGGGACAGGACCAAAGGAGACCCAGTACTTC. It encodes CASSSGTGPKETQYF.

This chain joins TRBV6-6 and TRBJ2-1; D call uncertain. V was shortened by 8 bases and J by 16 bases, with 18 bases between the two germline ends. In germline, CDR1 is MNHNY, CDR2 SVGAGI (reference sequence). This CDR3 has 11 amino acids. CDR3 bases: TGTGCCAGCGGAATAACAATGAGCTTTTTCTTC. Translated, it gives CASGITMSFFF.

V usage is TRBV20-1 and J usage is TRBJ2-4; D perhaps matches TRBD2 (5 bases). The CDR3 loop spans 11 amino acids. Per germline, CDR1 DFQATT and CDR2 SNEGSKA (reference sequence). V lost 5 bases to trimming and J lost 9 bases, with 11 bases between them. CDR3 in amino acids: CSAATGSIQYF. CDR3 nucleotide sequence: TGCAGTGCTGCGACTGGGAGCATTCAGTACTTC.

CDR3 in DNA: TGTGCCACGTTACAGCGGGCCAGCTCCTACGAGCAGTACTTC. It yields the protein CATLQRASSYEQYF. V usage is TRBV10-3 and J usage is TRBJ2-7; D is perhaps TRBD2 (6 bases). This CDR3 is 14 amino acids long. CDR1 and CDR2 (germline): ENHRY, SYGVKD. Trimming removed 10 bases from V and 0 bases from J, with 16 bases in between.

This chain uses TRBV2 with TRBJ2-4, with 7 positions matching TRBD2. The germline CDR1 and CDR2 sequences are SNHLY and FYNNEI. The ends lost 8 bases at V and 7 bases at J; junction bases unmatched: 11. The CDR3 is 14 residues long. The CDR3 bases are TGTGCCAGCGGAAGAATGGGACTAATGAACATTCAGTACTTC. Its translation: CASGRMGLMNIQYF.

Only a few counts were recorded for this clonotype. This sequence joins TRBV2 and TRBJ2-5; 9 bases agree with TRBD2. The end of the DNA is better explained by TRBJ2-1, so the J call may be wrong. The CDR3 is 15 residues long. Germline CDR1 and CDR2: SNHLY and FYNNEI. CDR3 protein: CASSSRLAGNNEQFF. The CDR3 nucleotides read TGTGCCAGCAGTTCCCGGCTAGCGGGGAACAATGAGCAGTTCTTC.

This clonotype was recorded a few times. This sequence joins TRBV7-9 and TRBJ2-3, with TRBD1 matching 7 bases. CDR3 length: 13 amino acids. The J segment lost 7 bases and the V segment lost 4 bases, leaving 5 bases of the junction unmatched. Germline loops: CDR1 SEHNR, CDR2 FQNEAQ (reference sequence). DNA for the CDR3: TGTGCCAGCAGCTCCCCGGGACAGAATACGCAGTATTTT. Residues: CASSSPGQNTQYF.

The chain employs TRBV7-2 and TRBJ2-1; D uncertain. V lost 6 bases and J 0 bases, leaving 15 bases between the germline ends. Germline V CDR1 and CDR2: SGHTA, FQGNSA. This CDR3 contains 16 residues. The chain's CDR3 is CASSPLGSVSYNEQFF. The CDR3 DNA reads TGTGCCAGCAGTCCCCTGGGAAGTGTCTCCTACAATGAGCAGTTCTTC. The variable domain in full, with the rest retrieved from reference TRBV7-2 and TRBJ2-1, is GAGVSQSPSNKVTEKGKDVELRCDPISGHTALYWYRQSLGQGLEFLIYFQGNSAPDKSGLPSDRFSAERTGGSVSTLTIQRTQQEDSAVYLCASSPLGSVSYNEQFFGPGTRLTVL.

V gene TRBV12-3 or TRBV12-4 combines with J gene TRBJ2-1; either TRBD1 or TRBD2 may supply D (6 bases each). The length of the CDR3 is 12 residues. The V end lost 8 bases, the J end lost 8 bases, and 13 bases lay between the germline ends. The CDR3 DNA is TGTGCCAGCGGAGGGGGACCTTATGAGCAGTTCTTC. This gives the protein CASGGGPYEQFF.